This entry lists 8 T cell receptor beta chains sequenced from one sample in a study of blood T cell repertoires in COVID-19. Generated by immunoSEQ multiplex PCR, the TCRdb table keeps only in-frame clones and is missing some. Seen here are some 330,000 clones, approximately 87% observed once, and the top ten hold around 1.9%. Sequencing was performed on PBMCs or T cells enriched from blood (not recorded which). These receptors came from a man in his forties in a cohort exposed to, infected with or recovered from COVID-19 (not recorded which).

V usage is TRBV5-1 and J usage is TRBJ2-7, with a tentative D call TRBD2 (6 bases). Germline assignment: CDR1 SGHRS and CDR2 YFSETQ. The ends were cut back, 3 bases at V and 5 bases at J, with 15 bases in the middle. The CDR3 has 14 residues. The CDR3 reads CASSSQAGRNEQYF. The DNA for the CDR3 is TGCGCCAGCAGCTCCCAAGCGGGTCGTAACGAGCAGTACTTC.

For this clone: At the DNA level, this CDR3 is encoded by other sequences in the same sample as well. The rearrangement uses TRBV5-1 and TRBJ2-1; D possibly corresponds to TRBD2 (6 bases). Trimming removed 2 bases at V and 0 bases at J, with 9 bases between. CDR1 SGHRS and CDR2 YFSETQ come from the germline V gene. The CDR3 consists of 15 residues. CDR3 sequence (DNA): TGCGCCAGCAGCTTTTCCGGGAGCTCCTACAATGAGCAGTTCTTC. It yields the protein CASSFSGSSYNEQFF.

The DNA of the CDR3 is TGCGCCAGCAGTGAGTCTCATCGAGGGATAGCTTTCTTT. Translated: CASSESHRGIAFF. This chain uses TRBV10-1 with TRBJ1-1; D unresolved. This CDR3 region has 13 residues. In germline, CDR1 is WNHNN, CDR2 SYGVQD (reference sequence). With 0 bases removed from V and 10 bases from J, the gap between germline ends came to 12 bases.

The chain combines TRBV25-1 with TRBJ1-4; D uncertain. The V gene's germline CDR1 is MGHDK and CDR2 SYGVNS. V was trimmed by 5 bases and J by 8 bases, leaving 18 bases between them. CDR3 length: 15 residues. The CDR3 here is CASSSHINVPEKLFF. In nucleotides, the CDR3 is TGTGCCAGCAGTTCCCACATCAACGTCCCGGAAAAACTGTTTTTT.

The V and J genes are TRBV30 and TRBJ1-2, with a tentative D call TRBD1 (5 bases). Germline V gene sequence: CDR1 GTSNPN, CDR2 SVGIG (reference sequence). The CDR3 totals 11 residues. V lost 3 bases and J lost 7, with 9 bases in between. The chain's CDR3 is CAWRGLIGYTF. CDR3 coding DNA: TGTGCCTGGAGGGGACTAATTGGCTACACCTTC. Full variable domain (outside the CDR3, taken from reference TRBV30 and TRBJ1-2): SQTIHQWPATLVQPVGSPLSLECTVEGTSNPNLYWYRQAAGRGLQLLFYSVGIGQISSEVPQNLSASRPQDRQFILSSKKLLLSDSGFYLCAWRGLIGYTFGSGTRLTVV.

The V and J genes are TRBV18 and TRBJ2-7, with D possibly being TRBD2 (6 bases). The germline CDR1 and CDR2 sequences are KGHSH and LQKENI. This CDR3 contains 13 residues. V was shortened by 0 bases and J by 3 bases, with 6 bases between the two germline ends. The CDR3 spells CASSPPTSYEQYF. In DNA, the CDR3 is TGTGCCAGCTCACCACCGACTAGCTACGAGCAGTACTTC.

The V and J genes are TRBV18 and TRBJ2-5; a weak D match, TRBD1 (6 bases). CDR3 length equals 14 residues. CDR1 and CDR2 (germline): KGHSH, LQKENI. V was cut by 5 bases and J by 5 bases, with 15 bases left in between. The CDR3 is CASSGRDTGETQYF. The CDR3 DNA sequence: TGTGCCAGCTCAGGCCGGGACACTGGGGAGACCCAGTACTTC.

V usage is TRBV7-9 and J usage is TRBJ1-6; D may be TRBD1 (5 bases). The CDR3 has 15 amino acids. Germline V gene sequence: CDR1 SEHNR, CDR2 FQNEAQ (reference sequence). Trimming stripped 5 bases from V and 7 bases from J, with 15 bases between. CDR3 in DNA: TGTGCCAGCAGCCCAATGGCGGCAGGGAATTCACCCCTCCACTTT. As protein: CASSPMAAGNSPLHF.